This T cell receptor (beta chain) came from a study of T cell responses to AZD1222 COVID-19 vaccine. Study-wide background: Second-dose schedules of about 4 or about 12 weeks were combined. Study outcomes and limitations: Spike-specific TCR breadth rose after two AZD1222 doses, and depth rose as well. It should be noted that donors were predominantly white British and more often female, and clonal diversity was possibly underestimated.

The germline gives CDR1 MNHEY, CDR2 SMNVEV (reference sequence). CDR3 length equals 13 residues. V dropped 5 bases and J dropped 4 bases, with 10 bases sitting between them. As for this clone: Antigen: not known.

Clones were read by immunoSEQ multiplex PCR, and TCRdb kept only the in-frame ones, dropping some. The sample comprises 95,000 to 150,000 clones, about nine tenths of which are singletons, and 7.2% rests with the top ten. This sequence was found in an adult in good health. The chain is built from TRBV27 and TRBJ2-3, with a weak D call TRBD2 (6 bases). Sequencing was performed on peripheral blood, taken on day 0 of AZD1222 vaccination. Here the CDR3 DNA reads TGTGCCAGCAGTACTAGCCGGCCAGATACGCAGTATTTT. Translating it yields CASSTSRPDTQYF.